These 4 T cell receptor beta chains came from one sample sequenced in a study of T cells in localized non-small cell lung cancer. Method: immunoSEQ multiplex PCR; TCRdb's copy keeps in-frame clones and lacks some. The sample has about 1,600 clones; roughly 24% are singletons. Source: lung tumor tissue, taken before any cancer treatment. These receptors were collected from a male donor aged 60 or over with stage II lung adenocarcinoma.

The V gene is TRBV9, the J gene TRBJ1-1; D gene unclear. The V gene lost 3 bases and the J gene lost 1 base, with 7 bases spanning the gap. Looked up from germline, CDR1 is SGDLS and CDR2 is YYNGEE. The CDR3 spans 13 residues. The CDR3 DNA reads TGTGCCAGCAGCGAGGCGGCGAACACTGAAGCTTTCTTT. It encodes CASSEAANTEAFF.

This clone was counted a few times. The chain couples TRBV28 to TRBJ1-2; a weak D match, TRBD1 (5 bases). CDR1 and CDR2 from the germline V gene are MDHEN and SYDVKM. The CDR3 has 13 amino acids. Deletions cut 2 bases from V and 4 bases from J, with 8 bases between. The CDR3 sequence: CASSLQGAYGYTF. CDR3 bases: TGTGCCAGCAGTTTACAGGGTGCCTATGGCTACACCTTC.

A few counts support this clone. V and J are TRBV11-3 and TRBJ2-1; D is unclear. The CDR3 totals 16 residues. V was clipped by 5 bases and J by 5 bases, with 19 bases between them. Germline V CDR1 and CDR2: SGHNT, YENEEA. CDR3 DNA sequence: TGTGCCAGCAGCCCAGAGATCAGGATTTTAGACAATGAGCAGTTCTTC. This translates into CASSPEIRILDNEQFF.

This clone appeared a few times. The CDR3, as DNA: TGTGCCAGCAGCCCATGGACTAGCGGGGGGGCCGAGCAGTTCTTC. As protein: CASSPWTSGGAEQFF. This rearrangement joins TRBV9 to TRBJ2-1, with TRBD2 matching 15 bases. The CDR3 runs 15 residues. From germline, CDR1 is SGDLS and CDR2 YYNGEE. V was clipped by 4 bases and J by 10 bases; unmatched bases: 6.